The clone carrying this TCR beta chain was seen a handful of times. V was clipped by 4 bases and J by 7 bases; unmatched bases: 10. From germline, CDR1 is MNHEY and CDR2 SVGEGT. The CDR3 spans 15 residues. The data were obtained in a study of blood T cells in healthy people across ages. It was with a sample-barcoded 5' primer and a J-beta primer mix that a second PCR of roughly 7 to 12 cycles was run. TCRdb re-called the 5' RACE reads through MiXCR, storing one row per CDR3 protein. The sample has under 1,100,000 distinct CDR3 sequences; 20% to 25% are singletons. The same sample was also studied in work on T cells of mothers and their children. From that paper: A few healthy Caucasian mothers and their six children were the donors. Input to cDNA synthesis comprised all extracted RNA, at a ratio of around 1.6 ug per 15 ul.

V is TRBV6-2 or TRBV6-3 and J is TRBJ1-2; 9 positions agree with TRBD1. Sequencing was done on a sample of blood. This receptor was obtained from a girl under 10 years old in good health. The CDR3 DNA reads TGTGCCAGCAGTTTCACCGGGACAGGGAGAGTTGGCTACACCTTC. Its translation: CASSFTGTGRVGYTF.